This record looks at one TCR beta chain sequence and its context. The data stem from a study of cytomegalovirus exposure and HLA in healthy donors. A multiplex PCR was run with 60 Vbeta primers and 13 Jbeta primers. The repertoire was sequenced with immunoSEQ multiplex PCR; TCRdb's copy has only in-frame clones and lacks some. The table records 90,000 to 120,000 clones, approximately 80% of them present only once. CDR1 and CDR2 (germline): SGDLS, YYNGEE. Between the trimmed V and J ends, which lost 0 bases and 5 bases, there was a span of 12 bases. The CDR3 is made up of 15 amino acids. The sequencing input was PBMCs. The receptor's source is a male donor in good health and CMV-seronegative. This sequence joins TRBV9 and TRBJ2-1; the D gene is possibly TRBD2 (5 bases). The CDR3 sequence is CASSVALSGNNEQFF. Here the CDR3 DNA reads TGTGCCAGCAGCGTAGCCTTGAGCGGCAACAATGAGCAGTTCTTC.